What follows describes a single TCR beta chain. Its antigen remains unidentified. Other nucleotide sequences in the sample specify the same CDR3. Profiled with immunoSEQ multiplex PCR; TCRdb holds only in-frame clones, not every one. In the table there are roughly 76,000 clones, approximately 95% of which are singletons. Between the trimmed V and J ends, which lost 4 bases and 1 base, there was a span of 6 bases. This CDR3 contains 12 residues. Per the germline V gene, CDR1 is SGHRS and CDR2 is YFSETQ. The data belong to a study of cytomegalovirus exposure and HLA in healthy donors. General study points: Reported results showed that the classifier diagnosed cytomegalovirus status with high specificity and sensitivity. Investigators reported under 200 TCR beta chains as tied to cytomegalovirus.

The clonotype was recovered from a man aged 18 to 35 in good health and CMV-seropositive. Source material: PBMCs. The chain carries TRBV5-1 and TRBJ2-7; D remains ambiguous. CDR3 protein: CASSPNSYEQYF. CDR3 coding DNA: TGCGCCAGCAGCCCCAATTCCTACGAGCAGTACTTC.